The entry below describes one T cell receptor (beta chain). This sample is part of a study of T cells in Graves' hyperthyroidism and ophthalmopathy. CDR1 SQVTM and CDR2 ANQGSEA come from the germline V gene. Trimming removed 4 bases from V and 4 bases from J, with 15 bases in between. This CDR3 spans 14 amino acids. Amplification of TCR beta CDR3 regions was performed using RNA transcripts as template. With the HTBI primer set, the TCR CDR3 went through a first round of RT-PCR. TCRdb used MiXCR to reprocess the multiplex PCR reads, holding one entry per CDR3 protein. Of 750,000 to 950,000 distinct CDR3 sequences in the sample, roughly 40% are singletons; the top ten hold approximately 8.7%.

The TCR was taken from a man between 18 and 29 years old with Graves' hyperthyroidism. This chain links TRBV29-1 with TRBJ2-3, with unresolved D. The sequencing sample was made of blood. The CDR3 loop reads CSVGGLGEADTQYF. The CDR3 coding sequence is TGCAGCGTTGGAGGCTTAGGAGAGGCAGATACGCAGTATTTT.